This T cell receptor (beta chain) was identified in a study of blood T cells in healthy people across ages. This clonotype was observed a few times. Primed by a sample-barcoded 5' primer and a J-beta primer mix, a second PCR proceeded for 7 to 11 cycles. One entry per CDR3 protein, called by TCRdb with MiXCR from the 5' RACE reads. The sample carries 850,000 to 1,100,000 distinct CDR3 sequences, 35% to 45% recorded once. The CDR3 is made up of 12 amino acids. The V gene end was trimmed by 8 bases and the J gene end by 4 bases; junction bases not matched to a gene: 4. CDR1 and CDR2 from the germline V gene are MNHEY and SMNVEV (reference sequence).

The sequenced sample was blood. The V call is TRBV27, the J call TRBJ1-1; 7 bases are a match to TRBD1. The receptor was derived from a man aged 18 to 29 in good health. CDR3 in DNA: TGTGCCAGCTATGACAGGGTCACTGAAGCTTTCTTT. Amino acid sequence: CASYDRVTEAFF.